This TCR beta chain was identified during a study of OX40 agonist ivuxolimab in advanced cancers. Regarding the research as a whole: Ivuxolimab, which targeted the costimulatory receptor OX40 (CD134), was an agonistic, fully human IgG2 monoclonal antibody. The paper describes the monotherapy dose-escalation part (N of about 52 patients) of the phase I trial of ivuxolimab. Patients were allowed to have had prior anti-PD-1, anti-PD-L1 or anti-CTLA-4 therapy, and approximately 40% of the dose-escalation patients had been treated with checkpoint inhibitors. Intravenous ivuxolimab was administered to patients every 2 weeks at six dose levels: 0.01, 0.1, 0.3, 1.5, 3 and 10 mg/kg. Of the roughly 50 dose-escalation patients, hepatocellular carcinoma was present in around 20, melanoma in roughly 15, renal cell carcinoma in 9 and head and neck cancer in 9. Partial responses occurred in three dose-escalation patients: two with cutaneous melanoma and one with hepatocellular carcinoma. Peripheral TCRbeta sequencing aimed to test whether ivuxolimab altered TCR sequence diversity and caused clonal T-cell expansion. In the dose-escalation cohort, 82.7% of patients were male, and the mean age was around 60 years, with a range of roughly 20 to 85. The research as a whole found: In the 0.1-3.0 mg/kg groups, partial responders had among the lowest normalized peripheral clonal expansion, particularly in CD8+ T cells. On average, CD8+ T cells showed more expanded clones than CD4+ T cells after ivuxolimab. Low levels of normalized T-cell clonal expansion were also seen in some patients who did not respond. Antigen specificity was not determined for the clonally expanded peripheral T cells. At doses of 0.1 to 3.0 mg/kg, clonal expansion of both CD4+ and CD8+ blood T cells was observed from baseline to week 6.

V is shortened by 5 bases, J by 1 base, and the region joining them spans 12 bases. The CDR3 has 15 amino acids, counting the end cysteine and phenylalanine. Of the read, only the CDR3 DNA is kept; its 45 bases are in frame from base 1. CDR1 and CDR2 are read off the germline V gene (reference sequence) as LNHDA and SQIVND. As concerns this clone: The antigen it binds to is not known. Per-base quality was not reported, and no clone a single base away is much larger than it.

Genomic DNA was isolated from the sorted cells so that the TCRbeta CDR3 region could be sequenced. TCRbeta CDR3 regions were sequenced using the immunoSEQ Assay. Here the immuneACCESS table is served through TCRdb, limited to in-frame sequences with V and J called. Missing clones are a known gap in these copies; in checked studies unresolved V genes cover under half, and the rest lacks a known reason. Recorded for this sample are roughly 50,000 clones; about 90% of them occurred a single time. Roughly 6.2% of the sample is in the top ten clones. The trial excluded patients who had a history of autoimmune disease or were on systemic immunosuppression. Peripheral blood for TCR sequencing was collected from all dose cohorts at baseline, on cycle 4 day 1, and on cycle 7 day 1. Samples came from an open-label, multicenter, first-in-human phase I dose-escalation trial of ivuxolimab. The trial enrolled adults with locally advanced or metastatic head and neck squamous cell, hepatocellular, melanoma or renal cell carcinoma. Before TCR sequencing, CD4+ T cells and CD8+ T cells were sorted from peripheral blood as separate populations.

The TCR was taken from an adult with an advanced solid tumor such as melanoma, head and neck, liver or kidney cancer. The rearranged segments are TRBV19 and TRBJ1-3; no D gene is confidently identified. This sample comprised CD4+ or CD8+ T cells sorted from blood, obtained in a trial of the OX40 agonist ivuxolimab. At the DNA level, the sequence is TGTGCCAGTAGTCCCCTTCCCAATTCTGGAAACACCATATATTTT. It is translated as CASSPLPNSGNTIYF.